The rows below give T cell receptor beta chains drawn from one sample of a study of metastatic and nonmetastatic thyroid tumors. TCRdb re-called clones from the PCR reads using MiXCR. The sample holds tens of thousands of clones, about 4% seen once. What was sequenced was blood. These receptors came from a female donor with papillary thyroid cancer or a benign thyroid nodule (not recorded which). Some clones in this sample may be carry-over from other donors' samples. Each CDR3 is given with its conserved first and last residue. Each record gives: V gene, clone size, J gene, D gene, CDR3 DNA, CDR3 protein. D genes are given only for firm matches. Clone size appears in some rows only: once, few, many, or a class for an expanded clone.

V: TRBV3-1; size: many; J: TRBJ1-3; D: .; DNA: TGTGCCAGCAGCCAGTCCCTGCCTTCCTCTGGAAACACCATATATTTT; CDR3: CASSQSLPSSGNTIYF
V: TRBV6-1; size: many; J: TRBJ1-3; D: .; DNA: TGTGCCAGCAGCCCTATTTCTGGAAACACCATATATTTT; CDR3: CASSPISGNTIYF
V: TRBV7-2; size: many; J: TRBJ2-7; D: .; DNA: TGTGCCAGCAGCTTAGGCCTAGCTTTATACGAGCAGTACTTC; CDR3: CASSLGLALYEQYF
V: TRBV7-3; size: many; J: TRBJ2-1; D: .; DNA: TGTGCCAGCAGCTCCCTCGGGGAAAGTGAGCAGTTCTTC; CDR3: CASSSLGESEQFF
V: TRBV27; size: .; J: TRBJ2-6; D: TRBD2; DNA: TGTGCCAGTAGTTCTCTAGCGGTACCCTCTGGGGCCAACGTCCTGACTTTC; CDR3: CASSSLAVPSGANVLTF
V: TRBV30; size: many; J: TRBJ2-7; D: TRBD1; DNA: TGTGCCTGGAGTGTAGGGCCAGGGGGCGACGAGCAGTACTTC; CDR3: CAWSVGPGGDEQYF
V: TRBV12-3/TRBV12-4; size: many; J: TRBJ1-3; D: .; DNA: TGTGCCAGCAGTTTAGACAGGGTGAGAGGAAACACCATATATTTT; CDR3: CASSLDRVRGNTIYF
V: TRBV7-8; size: .; J: TRBJ2-2; D: .; DNA: TGTGCCAGCAGTCGCGAGAGTAGGAACACCGTGGAGCTGTTTTTT; CDR3: CASSRESRNTVELFF
V: TRBV7-9; size: many; J: TRBJ2-7; D: TRBD1; DNA: TGTGCCAGCAGCTTTGCGGAAGGGGGCGCCTACGAGCAGTACTTC; CDR3: CASSFAEGGAYEQYF
V: TRBV7-9; size: .; J: TRBJ2-2; D: .; DNA: TGTGCCAGCAGCTTGGGGCTGATGGGGGTCTCCGGGGAGCTGTTTTTT; CDR3: CASSLGLMGVSGELFF
V: TRBV5-6; size: many; J: TRBJ2-7; D: .; DNA: TGTGCCAGCAGCGGTGTGGGCCCAGCGAGCTCCTACGAGCAGTACTTC; CDR3: CASSGVGPASSYEQYF
V: TRBV28; size: many; J: TRBJ1-2; D: .; DNA: TGTGCCAGCTTAGGGGGACATGGCTACACCTTC; CDR3: CASLGGHGYTF